A selection of T cell receptor beta chains follows, all from one sample in a study of shared clonotypes between healthy human individuals. Clones were read by immunoSEQ multiplex PCR, and TCRdb kept only the in-frame ones, dropping some. The profile shows some 1,900,000 clones, 85% to 95% of them singletons. Source material: naive CD8+ T cells sorted from blood. These receptors were obtained from a man between 18 and 35 years old in good health. Each CDR3 is given with its conserved first and last residue. The D gene is left open where the match is weak.

D: .
V: TRBV29-1
J: TRBJ2-2
DNA: TGCAGCGTTGAGGACTTTGACACCGGGGAGCTGTTTTTT
CDR3: CSVEDFDTGELFF

D: .
V: TRBV9
J: TRBJ2-7
DNA: TGTGCCAGCAGCGCGGGAGGGGGACAGGGCTACGAGCAGTACTTC
CDR3: CASSAGGGQGYEQYF

D: TRBD1
V: TRBV7-2
J: TRBJ2-7
DNA: TGTGCCAGCAGCCCGGACAGGATAACAGCCTCCTACGAGCAGTACTTC
CDR3: CASSPDRITASYEQYF

D: .
V: TRBV28
J: TRBJ2-7
DNA: TGTGCCAGCAGTTCAAGTAGCTCCTACGAGCAGTACTTC
CDR3: CASSSSSSYEQYF

D: .
V: TRBV5-1
J: TRBJ2-1
DNA: TGCGCCAGCAGCTTGTCAGGCTCCTACAATGAGCAGTTCTTC
CDR3: CASSLSGSYNEQFF

D: .
V: TRBV7-2
J: TRBJ2-1
DNA: TGTGCCAGCAGCTTAACGGCAGCGGCGAACGTTGAGCAGTTCTTC
CDR3: CASSLTAAANVEQFF

D: TRBD2
V: TRBV7-9
J: TRBJ2-1
DNA: TGTGCCAGCAGCTTAAGTGCCGGGGGGGCTAACAATGAGCAGTTCTTC
CDR3: CASSLSAGGANNEQFF

D: TRBD2
V: TRBV4-3
J: TRBJ2-5
DNA: TGCGCCAGCAGCCAAAGTTTGTTTAAGGCGGGAGGGCCCAGAGAGACCCAGTACTTC
CDR3: CASSQSLFKAGGPRETQYF

D: TRBD2
V: TRBV5-6
J: TRBJ2-7
DNA: TGTGCCAGCAGCCCAAATGGGGGAGGGACCCACGAGCAGTACTTC
CDR3: CASSPNGGGTHEQYF

D: .
V: TRBV14
J: TRBJ2-7
DNA: TGTGCCAGCAGCCAAGAATGGTCCTACGAGCAGTACTTC
CDR3: CASSQEWSYEQYF

D: .
V: TRBV28
J: TRBJ2-5
DNA: TGTGCCAGCAGTGCCCGGGGTCCAGACCAAGAGACCCAGTACTTC
CDR3: CASSARGPDQETQYF

D: .
V: TRBV11-2
J: TRBJ1-1
DNA: TGTGCCAGCAGCTTATTTGTGAGAGTATACACTGAAGCTTTCTTT
CDR3: CASSLFVRVYTEAFF

D: .
V: TRBV5-6
J: TRBJ2-7
DNA: TGTGCCAGCAGCTTGATGGTCGGCGGAATTACCTACGAGCAGTACTTC
CDR3: CASSLMVGGITYEQYF

D: TRBD2
V: TRBV4-3
J: TRBJ2-7
DNA: TGCGCCAGCAGCCAAGAGCGGGAGACCCCCTACGAGCAGTACTTC
CDR3: CASSQERETPYEQYF

D: TRBD1
V: TRBV11-2
J: TRBJ2-4
DNA: TGTGCCAGCAGCTTGACAGGGAATGGTATTCAGTACTTC
CDR3: CASSLTGNGIQYF